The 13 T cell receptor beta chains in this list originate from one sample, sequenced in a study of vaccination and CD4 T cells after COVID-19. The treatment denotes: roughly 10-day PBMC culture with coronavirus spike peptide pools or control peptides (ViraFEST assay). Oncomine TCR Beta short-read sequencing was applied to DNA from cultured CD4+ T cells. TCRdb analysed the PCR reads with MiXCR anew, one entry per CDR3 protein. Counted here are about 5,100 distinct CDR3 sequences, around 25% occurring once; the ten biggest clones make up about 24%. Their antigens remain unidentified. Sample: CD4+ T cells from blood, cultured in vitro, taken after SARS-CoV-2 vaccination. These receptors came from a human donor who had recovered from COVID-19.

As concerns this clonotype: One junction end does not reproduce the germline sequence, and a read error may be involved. CDR3 residues: CASIRTGTNYGYTF. In DNA, the CDR3 is TGTGCCAGCATACGGACAGGAACTAATTATGGCTACACCTTC. This rearrangement joins TRBV6-1 to TRBJ1-2; 7 nucleotides agree with TRBD1. Germline V lookup: CDR1 MNHNS, CDR2 SASEGT. The CDR3 loop spans 14 amino acids.

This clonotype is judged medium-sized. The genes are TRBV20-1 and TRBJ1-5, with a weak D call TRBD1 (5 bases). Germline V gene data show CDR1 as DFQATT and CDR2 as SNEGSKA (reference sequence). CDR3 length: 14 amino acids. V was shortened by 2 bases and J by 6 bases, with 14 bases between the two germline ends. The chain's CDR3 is CSARWDRGRQPQHF. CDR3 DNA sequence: TGCAGTGCTAGATGGGACCGGGGTCGTCAGCCCCAGCATTTT.

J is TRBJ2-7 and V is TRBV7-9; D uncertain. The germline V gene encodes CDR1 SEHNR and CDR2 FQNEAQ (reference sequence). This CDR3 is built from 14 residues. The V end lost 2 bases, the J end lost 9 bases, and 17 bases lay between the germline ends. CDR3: CASSLRRSGLRQYF. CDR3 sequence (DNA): TGTGCCAGCAGCTTACGTAGATCCGGATTGCGGCAGTACTTC.

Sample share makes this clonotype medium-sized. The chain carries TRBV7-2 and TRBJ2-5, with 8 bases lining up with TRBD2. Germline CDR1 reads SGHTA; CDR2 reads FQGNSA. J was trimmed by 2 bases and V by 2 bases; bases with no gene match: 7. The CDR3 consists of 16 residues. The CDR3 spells CASSLTSGWGQETQYF. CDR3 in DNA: TGTGCCAGCAGCTTAACTAGCGGTTGGGGGCAAGAGACCCAGTACTTC.

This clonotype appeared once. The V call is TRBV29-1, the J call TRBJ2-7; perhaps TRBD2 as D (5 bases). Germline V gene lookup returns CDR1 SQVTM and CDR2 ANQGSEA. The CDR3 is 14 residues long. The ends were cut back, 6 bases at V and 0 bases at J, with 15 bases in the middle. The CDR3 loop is CSVLGMGSSYEQYF. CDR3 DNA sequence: TGCAGCGTGTTAGGGATGGGGAGCTCCTACGAGCAGTACTTC.

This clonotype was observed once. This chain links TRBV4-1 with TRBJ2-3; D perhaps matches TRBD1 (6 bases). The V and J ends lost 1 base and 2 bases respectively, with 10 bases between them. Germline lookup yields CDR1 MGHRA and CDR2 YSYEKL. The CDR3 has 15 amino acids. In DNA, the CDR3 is TGCGCCAGCAGCCAAGCACGGGACAACACAGATACGCAGTATTTT. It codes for CASSQARDNTDTQYF.

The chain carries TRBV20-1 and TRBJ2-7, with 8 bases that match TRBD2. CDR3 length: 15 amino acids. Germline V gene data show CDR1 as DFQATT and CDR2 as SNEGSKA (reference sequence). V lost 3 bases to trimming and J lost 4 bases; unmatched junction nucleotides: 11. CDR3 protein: CSARKPSGFGYEQYF. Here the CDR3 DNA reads TGCAGTGCTAGGAAGCCTAGCGGGTTTGGGTACGAGCAGTACTTC.

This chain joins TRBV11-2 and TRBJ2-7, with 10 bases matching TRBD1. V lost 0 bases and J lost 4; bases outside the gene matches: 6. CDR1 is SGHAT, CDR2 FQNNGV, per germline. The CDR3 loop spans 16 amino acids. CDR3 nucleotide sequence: TGTGCCAGCAGCTTAGAGGACCGGGACAGGGGTTACGAGCAGTACTTC. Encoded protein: CASSLEDRDRGYEQYF.

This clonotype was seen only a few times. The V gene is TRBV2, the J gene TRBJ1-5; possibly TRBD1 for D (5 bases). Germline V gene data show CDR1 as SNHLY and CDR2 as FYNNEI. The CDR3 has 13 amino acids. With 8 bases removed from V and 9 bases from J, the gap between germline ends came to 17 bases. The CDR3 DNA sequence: TGTGCCAGCTGCGATCGTGCAGGGTGGCCCCAGCATTTT. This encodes CASCDRAGWPQHF. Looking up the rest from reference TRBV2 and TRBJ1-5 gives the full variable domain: EPEVTQTPSHQVTQMGQEVILRCVPISNHLYFYWYRQILGQKVEFLVSFYNNEISEKSEIFDDQFSVERPDGSNFTLKIRSTKLEDSAMYFCASCDRAGWPQHFGDGTRLSIL.

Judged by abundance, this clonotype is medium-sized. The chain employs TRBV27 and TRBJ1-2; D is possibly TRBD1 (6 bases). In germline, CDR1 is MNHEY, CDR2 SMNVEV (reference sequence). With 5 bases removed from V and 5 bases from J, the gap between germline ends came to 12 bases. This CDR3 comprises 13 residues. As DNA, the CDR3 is TGTGCCAGCAGTCAACGAGGGGGGTATGGCTACACCTTC. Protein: CASSQRGGYGYTF.

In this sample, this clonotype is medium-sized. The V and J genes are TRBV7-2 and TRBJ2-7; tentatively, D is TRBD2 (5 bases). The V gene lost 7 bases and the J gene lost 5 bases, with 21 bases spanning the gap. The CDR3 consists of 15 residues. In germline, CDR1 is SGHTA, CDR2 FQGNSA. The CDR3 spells CASTHGERLGHEQYF. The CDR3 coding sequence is TGTGCCAGCACCCACGGGGAGCGCCTGGGCCACGAGCAGTACTTC. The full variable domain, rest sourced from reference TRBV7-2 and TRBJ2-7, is GAGVSQSPSNKVTEKGKDVELRCDPISGHTALYWYRQSLGQGLEFLIYFQGNSAPDKSGLPSDRFSAERTGGSVSTLTIQRTQQEDSAVYLCASTHGERLGHEQYFGPGTRLTVT.

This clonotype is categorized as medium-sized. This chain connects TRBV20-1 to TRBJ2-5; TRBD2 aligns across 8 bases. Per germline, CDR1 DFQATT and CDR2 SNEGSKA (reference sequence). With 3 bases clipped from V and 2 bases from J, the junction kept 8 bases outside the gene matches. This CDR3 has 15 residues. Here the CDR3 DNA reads TGCAGTGCTAGTGTCTTCGGGGGGGATCAAGAGACCCAGTACTTC. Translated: CSASVFGGDQETQYF.

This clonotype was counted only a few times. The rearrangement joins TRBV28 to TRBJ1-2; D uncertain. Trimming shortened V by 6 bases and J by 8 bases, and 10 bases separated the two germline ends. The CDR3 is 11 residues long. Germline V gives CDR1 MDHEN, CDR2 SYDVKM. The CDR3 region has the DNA TGTGCCAGCAGCCCTAACCGGGGCTACACCTTC. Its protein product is CASSPNRGYTF.